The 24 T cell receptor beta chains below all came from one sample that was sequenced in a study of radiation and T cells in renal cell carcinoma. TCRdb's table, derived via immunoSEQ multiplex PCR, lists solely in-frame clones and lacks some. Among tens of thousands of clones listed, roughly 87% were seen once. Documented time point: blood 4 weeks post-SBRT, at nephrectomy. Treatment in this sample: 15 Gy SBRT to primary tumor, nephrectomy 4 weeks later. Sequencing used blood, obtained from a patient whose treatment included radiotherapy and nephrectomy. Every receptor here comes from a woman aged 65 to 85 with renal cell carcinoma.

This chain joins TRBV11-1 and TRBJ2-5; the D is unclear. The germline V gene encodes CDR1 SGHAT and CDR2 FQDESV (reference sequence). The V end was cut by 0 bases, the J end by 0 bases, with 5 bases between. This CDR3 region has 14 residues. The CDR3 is CASSLARYQETQYF. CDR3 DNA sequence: TGTGCCAGCAGCTTAGCCAGGTACCAAGAGACCCAGTACTTC.

CDR3 DNA: TGTGCCATCAGGGGCCCCGGACAGGAAAACTATGGCTACACCTTC. It translates to CAIRGPGQENYGYTF. The chain carries TRBV10-3 and TRBJ1-2, with 7 bases fitting TRBD1. With V trimmed by 6 bases and J by 2 bases, 9 bases remained unmatched. The V gene's germline CDR1 is ENHRY and CDR2 SYGVKD. The CDR3 extends over 15 amino acids.

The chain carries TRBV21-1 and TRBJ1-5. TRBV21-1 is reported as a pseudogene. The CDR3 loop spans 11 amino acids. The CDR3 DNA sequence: TGTGCCAGCAGCAAAAATCAGCCCCAGCATTTT. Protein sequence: CASSKNQPQHF.

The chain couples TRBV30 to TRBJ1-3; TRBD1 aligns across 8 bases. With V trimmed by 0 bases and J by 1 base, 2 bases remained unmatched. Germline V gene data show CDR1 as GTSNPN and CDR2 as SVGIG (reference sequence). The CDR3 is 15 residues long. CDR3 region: CAWSVRTGSGNTIYF. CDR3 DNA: TGTGCCTGGAGTGTAAGGACAGGGTCTGGAAACACCATATATTTT.

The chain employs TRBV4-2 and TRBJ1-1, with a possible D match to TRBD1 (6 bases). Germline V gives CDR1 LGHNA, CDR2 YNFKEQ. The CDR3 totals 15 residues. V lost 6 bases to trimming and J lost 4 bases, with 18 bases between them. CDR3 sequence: CASSTPTGMITEAFF. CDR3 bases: TGTGCCAGCAGTACCCCAACAGGGATGATCACTGAAGCTTTCTTT.

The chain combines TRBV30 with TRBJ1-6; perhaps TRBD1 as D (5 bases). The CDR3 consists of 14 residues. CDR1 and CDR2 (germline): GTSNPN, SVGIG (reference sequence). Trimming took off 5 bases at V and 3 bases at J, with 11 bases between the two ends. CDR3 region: CAWSTDLYNSPLHF. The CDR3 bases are TGTGCCTGGTCGACAGACCTCTATAATTCACCCCTCCACTTT.

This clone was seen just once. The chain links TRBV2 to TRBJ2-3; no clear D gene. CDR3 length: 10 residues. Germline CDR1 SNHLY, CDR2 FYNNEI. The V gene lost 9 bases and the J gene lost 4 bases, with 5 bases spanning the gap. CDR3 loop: CARGADTQYF. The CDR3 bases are TGTGCCAGGGGCGCAGATACGCAGTATTTT. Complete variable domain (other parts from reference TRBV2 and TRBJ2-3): EPEVTQTPSHQVTQMGQEVILRCVPISNHLYFYWYRQILGQKVEFLVSFYNNEISEKSEIFDDQFSVERPDGSNFTLKIRSTKLEDSAMYFCARGADTQYFGPGTRLTVL.

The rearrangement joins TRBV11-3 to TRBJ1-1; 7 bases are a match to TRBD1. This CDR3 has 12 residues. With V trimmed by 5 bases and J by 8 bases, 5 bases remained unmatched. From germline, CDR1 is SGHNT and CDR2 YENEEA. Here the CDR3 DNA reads TGTGCCAGCAGCCGTGGACAGGCGGAAGCTTTCTTT. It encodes CASSRGQAEAFF.

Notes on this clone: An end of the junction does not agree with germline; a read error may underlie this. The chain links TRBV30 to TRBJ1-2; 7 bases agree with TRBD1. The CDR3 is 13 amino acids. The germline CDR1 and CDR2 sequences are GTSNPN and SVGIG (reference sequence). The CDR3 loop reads CAWSAGQNYDYTF. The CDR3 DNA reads TGTGCCTGGAGTGCGGGACAGAACTATGACTACACCTTC.

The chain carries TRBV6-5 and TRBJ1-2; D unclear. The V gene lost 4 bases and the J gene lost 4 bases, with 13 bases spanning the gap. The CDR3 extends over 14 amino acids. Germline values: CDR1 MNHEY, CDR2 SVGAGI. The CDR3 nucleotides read TGTGCCAGCAGTTCTCACGAGCCTGGCTATGGCTACACCTTC. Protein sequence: CASSSHEPGYGYTF.

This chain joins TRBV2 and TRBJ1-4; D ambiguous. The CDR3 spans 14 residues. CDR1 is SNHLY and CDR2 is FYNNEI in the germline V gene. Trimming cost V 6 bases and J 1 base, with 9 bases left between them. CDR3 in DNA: TGTGCCAGCAGCCTGCGGGTAACTAATGAAAAACTGTTTTTT. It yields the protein CASSLRVTNEKLFF.

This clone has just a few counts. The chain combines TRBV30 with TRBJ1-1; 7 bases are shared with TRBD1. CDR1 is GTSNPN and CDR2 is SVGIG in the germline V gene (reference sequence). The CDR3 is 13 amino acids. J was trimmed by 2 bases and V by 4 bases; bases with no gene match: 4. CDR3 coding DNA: TGTGCCTGGATGAGGGGGCCCAACACTGAAGCTTTCTTT. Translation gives CAWMRGPNTEAFF.

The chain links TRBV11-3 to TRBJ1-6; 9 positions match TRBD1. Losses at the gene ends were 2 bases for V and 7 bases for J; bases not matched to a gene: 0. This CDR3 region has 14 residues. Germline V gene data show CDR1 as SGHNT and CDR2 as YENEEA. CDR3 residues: CASSLTGGNSPLHF. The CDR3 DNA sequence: TGTGCCAGCAGCTTAACAGGGGGCAATTCACCCCTCCACTTT. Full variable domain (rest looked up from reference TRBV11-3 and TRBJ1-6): EAGVVQSPRYKIIEKKQPVAFWCNPISGHNTLYWYLQNLGQGPELLIRYENEEAVDDSQLPKDRFSAERLKGVDSTLKIQPAELGDSAVYLCASSLTGGNSPLHFGNGTRLTVT.

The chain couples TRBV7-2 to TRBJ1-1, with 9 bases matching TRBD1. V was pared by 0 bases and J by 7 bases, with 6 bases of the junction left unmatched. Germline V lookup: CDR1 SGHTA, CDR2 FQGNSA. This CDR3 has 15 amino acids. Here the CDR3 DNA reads TGTGCCAGCAGCTTAGCGGGACAGGGTACTGGTGAAGCTTTCTTT. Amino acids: CASSLAGQGTGEAFF.

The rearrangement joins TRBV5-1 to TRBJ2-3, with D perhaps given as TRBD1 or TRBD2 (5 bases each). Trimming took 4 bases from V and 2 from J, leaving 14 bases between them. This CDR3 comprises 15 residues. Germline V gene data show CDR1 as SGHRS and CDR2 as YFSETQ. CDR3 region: CASSVTNRITDTQYF. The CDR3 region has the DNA TGCGCCAGCAGCGTGACTAACAGGATCACAGATACGCAGTATTTT.

CDR3 loop: CAALPGLASTGELFF. The CDR3 region has the DNA TGTGCCGCACTACCGGGACTAGCGTCCACCGGGGAGCTGTTTTTT. V is TRBV6-1 and J is TRBJ2-2, with 10 bases aligning to TRBD2. Germline V gene data show CDR1 as MNHNS and CDR2 as SASEGT. This CDR3 contains 15 residues. Trimming took 11 bases from V and 4 from J; bases not matched to a gene: 10.

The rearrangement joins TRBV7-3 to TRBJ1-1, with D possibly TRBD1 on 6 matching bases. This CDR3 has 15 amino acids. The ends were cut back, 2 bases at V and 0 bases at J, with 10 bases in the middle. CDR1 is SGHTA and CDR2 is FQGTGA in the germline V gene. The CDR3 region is CASSLYGGMNTEAFF. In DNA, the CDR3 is TGTGCCAGCAGCTTATACGGGGGCATGAACACTGAAGCTTTCTTT.

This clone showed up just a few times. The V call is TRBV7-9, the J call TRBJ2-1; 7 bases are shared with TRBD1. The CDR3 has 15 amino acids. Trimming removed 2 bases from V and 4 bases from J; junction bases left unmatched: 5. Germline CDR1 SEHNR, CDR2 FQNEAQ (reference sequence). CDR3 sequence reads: CASSLSVGQYNEQFF. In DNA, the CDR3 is TGTGCCAGCAGCTTAAGTGTGGGACAGTACAATGAGCAGTTCTTC.

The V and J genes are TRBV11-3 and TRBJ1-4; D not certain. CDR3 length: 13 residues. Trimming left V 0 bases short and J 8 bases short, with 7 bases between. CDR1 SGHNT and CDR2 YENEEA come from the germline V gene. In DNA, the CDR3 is TGTGCCAGCAGCTTAGATCTCGGAGAAAAACTGTTTTTT. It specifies CASSLDLGEKLFF.

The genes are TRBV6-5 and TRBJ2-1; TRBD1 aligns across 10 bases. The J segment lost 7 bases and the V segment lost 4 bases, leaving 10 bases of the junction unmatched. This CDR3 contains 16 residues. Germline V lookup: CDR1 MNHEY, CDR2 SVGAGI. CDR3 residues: CASSSFFGTGANEQFF. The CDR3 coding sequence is TGTGCCAGCAGTTCGTTTTTTGGGACAGGGGCGAATGAGCAGTTCTTC.

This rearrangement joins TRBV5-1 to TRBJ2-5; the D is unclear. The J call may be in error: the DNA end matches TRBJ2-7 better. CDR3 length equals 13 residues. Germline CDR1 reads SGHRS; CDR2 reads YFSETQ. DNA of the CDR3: TGCGCCAGCAGCTTGGTTGCCAGCTTCGAGCAGTACTTC. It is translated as CASSLVASFEQYF.

CDR3 sequence (DNA): TGTGCCAGCAGTCTTGGGGACAGGGGCTTCAATGAGCAGTTCTTC. It encodes CASSLGDRGFNEQFF. This chain connects TRBV4-2 to TRBJ2-1, with 10 bases matching TRBD1. The CDR3 runs to 15 residues. V trimming: 6 bases; J trimming: 6 bases; junction bases outside the gene matches: 8. Germline CDR1 and CDR2: LGHNA and YNFKEQ.

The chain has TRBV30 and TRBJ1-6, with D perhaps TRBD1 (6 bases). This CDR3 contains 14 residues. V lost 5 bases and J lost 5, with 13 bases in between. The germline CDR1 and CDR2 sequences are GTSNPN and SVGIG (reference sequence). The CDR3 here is CAWGTGHNNSPLHF. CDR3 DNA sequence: TGTGCCTGGGGGACGGGACACAATAATTCACCCCTCCACTTT.

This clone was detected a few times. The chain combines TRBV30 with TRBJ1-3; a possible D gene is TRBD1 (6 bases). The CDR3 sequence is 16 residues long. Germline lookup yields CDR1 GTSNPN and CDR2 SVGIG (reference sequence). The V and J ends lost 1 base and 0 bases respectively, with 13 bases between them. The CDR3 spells CAWSALGGLSGNTIYF. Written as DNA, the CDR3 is TGTGCCTGGAGTGCCCTAGGGGGACTCTCTGGAAACACCATATATTTT.